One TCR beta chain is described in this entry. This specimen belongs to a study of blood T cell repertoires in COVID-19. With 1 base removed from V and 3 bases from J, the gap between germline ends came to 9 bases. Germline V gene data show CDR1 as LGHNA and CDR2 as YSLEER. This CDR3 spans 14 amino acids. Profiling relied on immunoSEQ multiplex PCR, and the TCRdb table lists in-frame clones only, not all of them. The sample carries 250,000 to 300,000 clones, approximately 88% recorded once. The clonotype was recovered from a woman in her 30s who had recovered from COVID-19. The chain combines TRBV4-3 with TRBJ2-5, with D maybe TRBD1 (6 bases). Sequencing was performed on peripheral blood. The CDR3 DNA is TGCGCCAGCAGCCAAGGGACAGAAGAAGAGACCCAGTACTTC. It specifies CASSQGTEEETQYF.